This T cell receptor beta chain was sequenced during a study of shared clonotypes between healthy human individuals. Free of recent acute infections or vaccinations, the donors were healthy HIV-negative adults. CDR1 and CDR2 from the germline V gene are SGHNT and YYREEE (reference sequence). The CDR3 is 17 amino acids. Germline trimming cut 4 bases from V and 2 bases from J; bases unmatched to any gene: 7. Sorted-subset replicate PCRs used about 200 ng DNA, 25,000 to 30,000 T cell genomes. Using immunoSEQ multiplex PCR, the repertoire was profiled, and TCRdb retains in-frame clones only, with some absent. The sample shows 2 million to 2.5 million clones, around 93% of them seen only once.

Sequencing was performed on naive CD4+ T cells from PBMCs. Subset defined: CD45RA+ positively selected. This sequence was found in a man aged 18 to 29 in good health. Some clones in this sample may be carry-over from other donors' samples. This chain uses TRBV5-4 with TRBJ2-6; 9 bases line up with TRBD1. The CDR3 loop is CASSPTTGGAGANVLTF. In DNA form, the CDR3 reads TGTGCCAGCAGCCCCACCACAGGGGGCGCTGGGGCCAACGTCCTGACTTTC.